This entry features one T cell receptor (beta chain) sequence. Here immunoSEQ multiplex PCR was the method, and the copy in TCRdb shows in-frame clones only, minus some. The repertoire includes 40,000 to 55,000 clones, under 95% of them detected once, and roughly 0.55% sits in the top ten. The source of the sample is a study of T cell changes during pregnancy in multiple sclerosis. The V gene's germline CDR1 is SEHNR and CDR2 FQNEAQ (reference sequence). This CDR3 is built from 14 residues. Trimming took 6 bases from V and 6 from J, leaving 14 bases between them. This chain uses TRBV7-9 with TRBJ2-2, with TRBD1 as a possible D gene (6 bases). This clonotype was sampled from a female donor with multiple sclerosis, enrolled in a pregnancy study. Sequenced material: CD4+ T cells from peripheral blood mononuclear cells, taken in the third trimester of pregnancy. DNA for the CDR3: TGTGCCAGCAGTATAAACAGGGTTTCCGGGGAGCTGTTTTTT. Encoded protein: CASSINRVSGELFF. Full variable domain (rest looked up from reference TRBV7-9 and TRBJ2-2): DTGVSQNPRHKITKRGQNVTFRCDPISEHNRLYWYRQTLGQGPEFLTYFQNEAQLEKSRLLSDRFSAERPKGSFSTLEIQRTEQGDSAMYLCASSINRVSGELFFGEGSRLTVL.